This record covers a single TCR beta chain. Its specificity is not known. CDR1 DFQATT and CDR2 SNEGSKA come from the germline V gene (reference sequence). The CDR3 length is 13 residues. V lost 3 bases and J 7 bases, leaving 10 bases between the germline ends. Library preparation tagged each individual cDNA molecule with a unique molecular identifier. TCRdb reprocessed the RACE reads via MiXCR and lists one record per CDR3 protein. The sample contains about 80,000 distinct CDR3 sequences, about 15% of which appear only once. The sample comes from a study of human T cells and chemical hapten exposure. Study-level points and caveats: Against controls, expanded TCRs gave rise to significantly more large CDR3 similarity clusters.

The time point: pre-sensitization, week 0. The treatment is: therapeutic diphenylcyclopropenone sensitization with weekly scalp DPC. Unfractionated whole blood was the source of the extracted total RNA. The chain combines TRBV20-1 with TRBJ1-6; weak D call: TRBD1 (5 bases). The TCR was taken from a woman in her 50s with alopecia areata. Some clones in this sample may be carry-over from other donors' samples. This material consisted of whole blood, taken in connection with sensitization to the hapten diphenylcyclopropenone (DPC). The DNA for the CDR3 is TGCAGTGCTAGGGCAGGGAGGAATTCACCCCTCCACTTT. Its protein is CSARAGRNSPLHF.